Detailed here is one TCR beta chain. There is no known antigen for this receptor. No much larger clone exists at a distance of one base, and base qualities are not known. Library creation used 5' RACE. TCRdb records Illumina HiSeq 2000 as the sequencer. A universal primer binding site was introduced by template switching, and a unique molecular identifier was present in the final cDNA, enabling accurate counting of TCR cDNA molecules. First-strand cDNA for TCR alpha and beta chains was synthesized from specific primers in the conserved constant-segment region. To control for contamination, each cDNA library was double barcoded with a SMART-Mk sample barcode plus Illumina barcodes. TruSeq adapter sequences, together with Illumina sample barcodes, were added in two successive PCR steps. TCR alpha and beta cDNA libraries were sequenced on the Illumina HiSeq platform with custom primers. The authors processed their data as follows. Unique molecular identifiers were extracted from raw reads with MiGEC, and CDR3 positions were determined with MiXCR. For each individual, recombination models were inferred using an EM algorithm with the repgenHMM and IGoR tools. Shared clonotype analysis was performed with the tcR package in R, normalizing sharing by the product of cloneset sizes. Out-of-frame nonproductive sequences were analyzed to study raw recombination free of thymic and clonal selection effects. TCRdb itself trimmed the public reads at Q25 with fastp, ran MiXCR and retained productive beta chains. Every CDR3 protein is listed once, alongside the most common genes and DNA of its rows. These V and J calls rely on TCRdb rather than the paper's analysis. The sample table holds 210,000 or so distinct CDR3 sequences, of which roughly 15% were seen once. The ten largest clones add up to around two fifths of the sample.

This sample was taken from a study of identical twins (dated by TCRdb to 2016 to 2017). About the investigation overall: To test whether fetal clonotypes persist, this study deep-sequenced TCR alpha and beta repertoires from monozygotic twins, from unrelated adults of various ages, and from cord blood. To rule out contamination, replicate twin experiments were performed at different times with different library preparation protocols.

Every donor in the study was a healthy Caucasian. The twin cohort comprised three pairs of female monozygotic twins, all aged roughly 18 to 30 years. Positive isolation kits from Invitrogen were used to isolate CD4+ and CD8+ T cell populations. The CDR3 starts with the cysteine, ends with the phenylalanine, and has 14 residues. Only CDR3 DNA remains: 42 bases, in frame from the first base. Trimming removed 7 bases from V and 0 bases from J; the gene matches leave 4 bases unexplained. General conclusions and limits of the study: Invariant T cells such as MAIT and iNKT could partly confound zero-insertion analyses, though diverse VJ usage argued against this for most clonotypes. Because the same donors could not be followed over many years, the conclusions relied on cross-sectional statistical analysis. The excess sharing between twins in beta out-of-frame sequences was weaker because fewer shared sequences reduced the signal-to-noise ratio. Compared with coincidental sharing between unrelated individuals, out-of-frame TCR alpha sequences shared between twins had an excess of sequences with low generation probability. Abundant cord blood beta clonotypes had fewer insertions, young adult naive repertoires showed a similar but weaker trend, and memory repertoires showed no such trend. In monozygotic twins, recombination models systematically underestimated out-of-frame TCR alpha sharing, but the models matched the sharing seen between unrelated individuals.

This same sample was also taken into another study, of T cells expressing NK-cell markers. According to the second study: Fewer than ten donors provided sorted CD3+CD56+NKG2C+, CD3+CD56+NKG2C- and CD3+CD56-NKG2C+ T-cell subsets, whose TCR beta-chain repertoires were profiled. Among the eight sequenced donors, seven were HCMV-seropositive and one was HCMV-seronegative. In several experiments an anti-gammadeltaTCR antibody was added to restrict sorting to alphabetaTCR-expressing T cells. For 5 or 6 donors, the dominant CD3+CD56+NKG2C+ clonotypes were among the top 10 CD8+ clonotypes and accounted for about 1.0-7.5% of CD8+ T cells. Those dominant clonotypes were again the most abundant among CD3+CD56-NKG2C+ cells in a few donors, at roughly 28.3-60.1%. It remained unclear whether the expanded NKG2C-expressing T cell clones were specific for HCMV antigens. The study sequenced eight donors, all healthy volunteers chosen at random: three men and five women. HCMV-specific IgG was detected in serum with a commercial ELISA kit to determine HCMV serostatus. Reads were demultiplexed and grouped by UMI with MIGEC, and clonotypes were assembled and quantified with MiTCR. To exclude erroneous sequences, any TCR cDNA sequence not supported by at least two reads was discarded. Downstream repertoire analysis used the tcR package, and clonotypes were matched across fractions by CDR3 nucleotide sequence plus V segment. VDJmatch was used to annotate antigen specificity against VDJdb, with one amino acid substitution in CDR3 allowed.

This receptor chain uses TRBV12-3 or TRBV12-4 and TRBJ2-5, with 8 bases aligning to TRBD1. The origin of this receptor is a woman aged 18-29 years in good health. Sequencing used CD8+ T cells sorted from blood. The CDR3 protein sequence reads: CASTTTGDQETQYF. The DNA is TGTGCCAGCACTACGACAGGGGACCAAGAGACCCAGTACTTC.